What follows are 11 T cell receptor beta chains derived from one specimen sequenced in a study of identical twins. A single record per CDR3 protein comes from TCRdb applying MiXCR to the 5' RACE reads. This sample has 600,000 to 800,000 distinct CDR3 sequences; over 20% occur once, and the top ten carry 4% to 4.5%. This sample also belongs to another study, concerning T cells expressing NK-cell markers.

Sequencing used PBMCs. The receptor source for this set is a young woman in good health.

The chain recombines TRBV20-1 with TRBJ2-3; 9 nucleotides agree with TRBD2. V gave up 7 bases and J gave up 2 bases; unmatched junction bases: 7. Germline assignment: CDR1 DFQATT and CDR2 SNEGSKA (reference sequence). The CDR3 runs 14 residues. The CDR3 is CSVSRGGSTDTQYF. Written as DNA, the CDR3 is TGCAGTGTATCGCGGGGGGGATCCACAGATACGCAGTATTTT.

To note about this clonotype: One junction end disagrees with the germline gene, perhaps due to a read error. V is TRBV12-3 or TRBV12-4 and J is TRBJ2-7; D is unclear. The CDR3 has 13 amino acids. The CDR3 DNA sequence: TGTGCCAGCAGTTGGACCGCCTCACGCGAGCGGTACTTC. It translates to CASSWTASRERYF.

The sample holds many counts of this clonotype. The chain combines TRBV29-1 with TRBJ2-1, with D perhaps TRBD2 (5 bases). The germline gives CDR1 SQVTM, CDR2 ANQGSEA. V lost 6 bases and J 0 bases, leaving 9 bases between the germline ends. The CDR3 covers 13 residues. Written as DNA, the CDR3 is TGCAGCGTAGACTACAACTCCTACAATGAGCAGTTCTTC. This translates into CSVDYNSYNEQFF.

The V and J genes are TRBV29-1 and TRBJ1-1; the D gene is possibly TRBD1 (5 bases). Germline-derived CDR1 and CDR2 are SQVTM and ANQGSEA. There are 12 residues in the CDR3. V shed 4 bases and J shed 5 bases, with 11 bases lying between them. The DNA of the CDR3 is TGCAGCGTTGGGGGCCTTTTAACTGAAGCTTTCTTT. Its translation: CSVGGLLTEAFF.

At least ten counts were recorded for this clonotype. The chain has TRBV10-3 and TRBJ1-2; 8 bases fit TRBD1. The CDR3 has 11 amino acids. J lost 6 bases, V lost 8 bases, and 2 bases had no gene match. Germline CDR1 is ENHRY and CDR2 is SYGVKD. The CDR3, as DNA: TGTGCCATCGACAGGGGCGATGGCTACACCTTC. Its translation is CAIDRGDGYTF.

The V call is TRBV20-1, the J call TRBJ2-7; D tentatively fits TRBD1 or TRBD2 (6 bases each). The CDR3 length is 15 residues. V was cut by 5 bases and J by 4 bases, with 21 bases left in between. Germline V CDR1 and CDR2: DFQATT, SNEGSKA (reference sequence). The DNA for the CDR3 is TGCAGTGCTCCCAGAGGGGGGAGATACGCTTACGAGCAGTACTTC. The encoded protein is CSAPRGGRYAYEQYF.

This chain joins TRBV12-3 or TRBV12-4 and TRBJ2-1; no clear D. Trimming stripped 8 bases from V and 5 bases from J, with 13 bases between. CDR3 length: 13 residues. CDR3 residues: CASGILWDNEQFF. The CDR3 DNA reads TGTGCCAGCGGCATCCTGTGGGACAATGAGCAGTTCTTC.

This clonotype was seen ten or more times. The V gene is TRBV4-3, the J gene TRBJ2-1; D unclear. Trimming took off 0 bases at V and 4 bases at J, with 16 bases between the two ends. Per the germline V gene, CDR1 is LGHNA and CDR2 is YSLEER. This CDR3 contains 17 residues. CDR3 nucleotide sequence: TGCGCCAGCAGCCAAGAGGTCCTAGAACCAATTTACAATGAGCAGTTCTTC. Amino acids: CASSQEVLEPIYNEQFF.

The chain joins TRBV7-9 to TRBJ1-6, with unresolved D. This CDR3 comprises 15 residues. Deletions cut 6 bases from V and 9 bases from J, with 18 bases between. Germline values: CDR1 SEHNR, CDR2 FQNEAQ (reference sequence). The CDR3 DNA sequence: TGTGCCAGCAGTCGAACGGGCTCGAAGGGTTCACCCCTCCACTTT. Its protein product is CASSRTGSKGSPLHF. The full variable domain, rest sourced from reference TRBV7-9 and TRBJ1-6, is DTGVSQNPRHKITKRGQNVTFRCDPISEHNRLYWYRQTLGQGPEFLTYFQNEAQLEKSRLLSDRFSAERPKGSFSTLEIQRTEQGDSAMYLCASSRTGSKGSPLHFGNGTRLTVT.

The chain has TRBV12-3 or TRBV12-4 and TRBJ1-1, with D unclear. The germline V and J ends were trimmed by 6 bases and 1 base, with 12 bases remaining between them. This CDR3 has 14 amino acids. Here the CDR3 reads CASRLVLPNTEAFF. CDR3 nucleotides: TGTGCCAGCAGGTTGGTCCTTCCGAACACTGAAGCTTTCTTT.

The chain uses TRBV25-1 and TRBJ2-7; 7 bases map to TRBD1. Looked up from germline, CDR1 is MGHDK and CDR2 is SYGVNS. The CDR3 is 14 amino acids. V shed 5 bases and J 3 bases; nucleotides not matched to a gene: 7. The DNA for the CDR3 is TGTGCCAGCAGTAGCAGGGGGTCAGTCTACGAGCAGTACTTC. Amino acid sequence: CASSSRGSVYEQYF.